The 11 T cell receptor beta chains listed next were all sequenced from one sample in a study of post-analysis software for immune sequencing data (dated by TCRdb to about 2015). Broad study findings and their caveats: Patients showed significantly higher frequencies than controls for several TRBV segments, among them TRBV5-6, TRBV5-1 and TRBV20-1.

Receptor libraries were prepared by PCR. TCRdb records Illumina HiSeq 2500 as the sequencer. To reduce PCR and sequencing biases, unique molecular identifiers were built into the TCR beta cDNA libraries. The raw public data were reprocessed by TCRdb itself: fastp quality trimming at Q25, MiXCR clonotype calling, in-frame beta chains only. Rows are combined by CDR3 protein, so each entry shows the most common genes and DNA. This sample is represented by roughly 600,000 distinct CDR3 sequences; 44% of them were singletons. 1.5% to 2% of the sample lies in the top ten. No antigen has been assigned to these receptors. Specimen: blood. All receptors come from a girl under 18 with multiple sclerosis.

In this sample, this clonotype turned up many times. The chain carries TRBV12-3 or TRBV12-4 and TRBJ2-5, with D perhaps TRBD1 (5 bases). V lost 0 bases to trimming and J lost 3 bases, with 8 bases between them. The CDR3 consists of 14 residues. The CDR3 is CASSLADRKETQYF. The CDR3 nucleotides are TGTGCCAGCAGTTTAGCCGACAGAAAAGAGACCCAGTACTTC.

This clonotype has just a few counts. An end of the junction differs from the germline gene, which may be a read error. The chain recombines TRBV20-1 with TRBJ2-3; 11 bases map to TRBD2. The CDR3 runs to 14 residues. CDR1 DFQATT and CDR2 SNEGSKA come from the germline V gene (reference sequence). The CDR3 coding sequence is TGCAGTGCCCCTACTAGCGGGAGCACAGATATGCAGTATTTT. It codes for CSAPTSGSTDMQYF.

J is TRBJ1-2 and V is TRBV18; no clear D gene. The germline V and J ends were trimmed by 2 bases and 2 bases, with 6 bases remaining between them. The CDR3 length is 13 residues. Germline V gives CDR1 KGHSH, CDR2 LQKENI. The CDR3 is CASSPGENYGYTF. CDR3 nucleotides: TGTGCCAGCTCACCAGGGGAAAACTATGGCTACACCTTC.

The rearrangement links TRBV12-3 or TRBV12-4 to TRBJ2-2; D perhaps matches TRBD2 (5 bases). The CDR3 covers 14 residues. Trimming took 7 bases from V and 4 from J, leaving 13 bases between them. CDR3 region: CASNSLASTGELFF. The CDR3 DNA is TGTGCCAGCAACAGTCTAGCAAGCACCGGGGAGCTGTTTTTT.

The chain is built from TRBV2 and TRBJ2-1, with D perhaps TRBD2 (6 bases). The germline gives CDR1 SNHLY, CDR2 FYNNEI. V shed 4 bases and J shed 8 bases, with 12 bases lying between them. The CDR3 is 13 residues long. Here the CDR3 DNA reads TGTGCCAGCAGTGCAAGGGACTCGGATGAGCAGTTCTTC. Amino acid sequence: CASSARDSDEQFF.

This chain joins TRBV12-3 or TRBV12-4 and TRBJ1-2, with 7 bases lining up with TRBD1. The CDR3 length is 15 residues. The J segment lost 2 bases and the V segment lost 3 bases, leaving 6 bases of the junction unmatched. This chain's CDR3 is CASSFGQAWNYGYTF. The CDR3 nucleotides read TGTGCCAGCAGTTTTGGACAGGCCTGGAACTATGGCTACACCTTC.

V usage is TRBV12-3 or TRBV12-4 and J usage is TRBJ1-1, with a weak D call TRBD1 (6 bases). The CDR3 runs to 15 residues. V lost 5 bases, J lost 7 bases, and 20 bases lay in between. The CDR3 DNA follows: TGTGCCAGCAGTGTCACAGGGATTGACGTCGGTGAAGCTTTCTTT. Amino acid sequence: CASSVTGIDVGEAFF.

The chain uses TRBV6-5 and TRBJ1-2, with TRBD1 as a possible D gene (5 bases). The germline CDR1 and CDR2 sequences are MNHEY and SVGAGI. This CDR3 is 11 amino acids long. V lost 8 bases, J lost 4 bases, and 8 bases lay in between. In DNA form, the CDR3 reads TGTGCCAGCGGGGGTACCTATGGCTACACCTTC. It codes for CASGGTYGYTF.

The rearrangement joins TRBV6-1 to TRBJ1-6; possibly TRBD1 for D (6 bases). The V gene lost 6 bases and the J gene lost 3 bases, with 15 bases spanning the gap. The CDR3 sequence is 16 residues long. Germline V gene data show CDR1 as MNHNS and CDR2 as SASEGT. CDR3 coding DNA: TGTGCCAGCAGAAACAGGGCCCTCTTCTATAATTCACCCCTCCACTTT. Protein: CASRNRALFYNSPLHF.

The chain combines TRBV2 with TRBJ2-1; D is unclear. Germline V lookup: CDR1 SNHLY, CDR2 FYNNEI. V lost 3 bases and J 8 bases, leaving 5 bases between the germline ends. This CDR3 region has 11 residues. The CDR3 coding sequence is TGTGCCAGCAGTGAGGCGCATGAGCAGTTCTTC. Its translation is CASSEAHEQFF.

This chain uses TRBV7-3 with TRBJ2-3, with D perhaps TRBD2 (6 bases). V was clipped by 7 bases and J by 6 bases, with 14 bases between them. This CDR3 contains 13 residues. The germline gives CDR1 SGHTA, CDR2 FQGTGA. The CDR3, as DNA: TGTGCCAGCAAACTCGTAGGAGGGGATACGCAGTATTTT. Amino acids: CASKLVGGDTQYF.